This T cell receptor (beta chain) was profiled in a study of blood T cell repertoires in COVID-19. Across the whole study: The United States, Italy and Spain were the sources of the acute and convalescent COVID-19 samples. T cells, B-cell-depleted T cells, or PBMCs supplied cDNA or gDNA.

This clone has a single count. Germline loops: CDR1 GTSNPN, CDR2 SVGIG (reference sequence). V lost 3 bases and J 5 bases, leaving 13 bases between the germline ends. This CDR3 has 13 amino acids. Here immunoSEQ multiplex PCR was the method, and the copy in TCRdb shows in-frame clones only, minus some. Of about 230,000 clones detected, over 65% appear once; the ten largest clones hold around 2.5%. Specimen: peripheral blood. The TCR sequence derives from a woman in her sixties or seventies with active or convalescent COVID-19. The V call is TRBV30, the J call TRBJ2-5, with D perhaps matching TRBD1 (7 bases). This chain's CDR3 is CAWSQGGGETQYF. The CDR3 nucleotides read TGTGCCTGGAGCCAGGGGGGCGGTGAGACCCAGTACTTC.